What follows is one T cell receptor (beta chain) and its context. Treatment in this sample: randomized to nivolumab then ipilimumab (arm A) or the reverse (arm B). From thawed PBMCs, live CD3+CD8+ cells negative for CD19 and CD56 were sorted. The record originates from a study of sequential checkpoint blockade in melanoma. In the study overall: Arm A got nivolumab then ipilimumab; arm B the reverse, 1:1. Maintenance nivolumab came after either treatment sequence.

The CDR3 consists of 12 residues. V gave up 2 bases and J gave up 6 bases; unmatched junction bases: 2. CDR1 GTSNPN and CDR2 SVGIG come from the germline V gene (reference sequence). Only in-frame clones appear in the TCRdb table, and some are missing; sequencing was by immunoSEQ multiplex PCR. Of about 22,000 clones listed, 75% to 90% are singletons. The sequence derives from a human donor with melanoma. The sequencing here drew on CD8+ T cells sorted from blood (inferred from file names), taken from a patient given nivolumab and ipilimumab in sequence. V gene TRBV30 combines with J gene TRBJ2-7, with TRBD1 matching 9 bases. CDR3 protein: CAWSPTGGEQYF. The CDR3 DNA sequence: TGTGCCTGGAGTCCGACAGGGGGCGAGCAGTACTTC.